The 32 T cell receptor beta chains given below trace back to one sample, sequenced in a study of blood T cells in healthy people across ages. A second about 7 to 11 cycle PCR used barcoded and J-beta primers. MiXCR was run by TCRdb on the 5' RACE reads, yielding one entry per CDR3 protein. The table lists about 930,000 distinct CDR3 sequences, 29% of them singletons, with about 10% in the top ten. The same data also contributed to another study, on T cells of mothers and their children.

Sequences were obtained from blood. These receptors were collected from a woman aged 40-49 years in good health.

The chain combines TRBV5-1 with TRBJ2-3; 7 positions agree with TRBD1. The CDR3 covers 16 residues. Trimming at V came to 3 bases and at J to 6 bases, leaving 13 bases not matched to a gene. Germline V gives CDR1 SGHRS, CDR2 YFSETQ. Here the CDR3 reads CASSYWTGRRSDTQYF. In DNA form, the CDR3 reads TGCGCCAGCAGCTACTGGACAGGCAGGCGTTCTGATACGCAGTATTTT. The full variable domain, with the rest looked up from reference TRBV5-1 and TRBJ2-3, is KAGVTQTPRYLIKTRGQQVTLSCSPISGHRSVSWYQQTPGQGLQFLFEYFSETQRNKGNFPGRFSGRQFSNSRSEMNVSTLELGDSALYLCASSYWTGRRSDTQYFGPGTRLTVL.

This clonotype was recorded a few times. CDR3 coding DNA: TGTGCCAGCAGCGTAGAAGGGGGATGGACTGAAGCTTTCTTT. Protein product: CASSVEGGWTEAFF. The chain joins TRBV9 to TRBJ1-1, with D perhaps TRBD1 (6 bases). The V gene's germline CDR1 is SGDLS and CDR2 YYNGEE. V lost 0 bases, J lost 5 bases, and 11 bases lay in between. The CDR3 is 14 amino acids.

The rearrangement joins TRBV20-1 to TRBJ2-3; D is ambiguous. The CDR3 extends over 14 amino acids. From germline, CDR1 is DFQATT and CDR2 SNEGSKA (reference sequence). With 1 base removed from V and 0 bases from J, the gap between germline ends came to 8 bases. DNA for the CDR3: TGCAGTGCTAGAGTGACACTCAGCACAGATACGCAGTATTTT. This codes for CSARVTLSTDTQYF.

This clonotype was recorded at least ten times. V usage is TRBV27 and J usage is TRBJ2-1; 7 positions match TRBD1. This CDR3 contains 14 residues. J was trimmed by 6 bases and V by 5 bases; bases with no gene match: 7. Germline loops: CDR1 MNHEY, CDR2 SMNVEV (reference sequence). CDR3 DNA: TGTGCCAGCAGTCCCCGACAGGGAGTCAATGAGCAGTTCTTC. It is translated as CASSPRQGVNEQFF.

The V gene is TRBV6-1, the J gene TRBJ2-5, with TRBD2 as a possible D gene (5 bases). Germline CDR1 MNHNS, CDR2 SASEGT. CDR3 length: 16 residues. The V end was cut by 8 bases, the J end by 2 bases, with 21 bases between. DNA of the CDR3: TGTGCCAGCTCACACCGGCGGAGGTCCCAACAAGAGACCCAGTACTTC. Its protein is CASSHRRRSQQETQYF.

This clonotype has just a few counts. The chain joins TRBV5-1 to TRBJ1-1; a possible D gene is TRBD1 (6 bases). The V gene's germline CDR1 is SGHRS and CDR2 YFSETQ. Trimming stripped 7 bases from V and 5 bases from J, with 15 bases between. The CDR3 extends over 13 amino acids. The CDR3 protein is CASGTTGSTEAFF. The CDR3 DNA sequence: TGCGCCAGCGGAACTACAGGGAGTACTGAAGCTTTCTTT.

The chain links TRBV20-1 to TRBJ2-7; D perhaps matches TRBD2 (5 bases). The CDR3 length is 13 residues. V dropped 1 base and J dropped 12 bases, with 19 bases sitting between them. CDR1 is DFQATT and CDR2 is SNEGSKA in the germline V gene (reference sequence). The CDR3 bases are TGCAGTGCTAGAGTCCCCGCTAGCCTGGTGCCGTACTTC. It translates to CSARVPASLVPYF.

The sample holds many counts of this clonotype. The CDR3 region is CSVDRSGDTDTQYF. In nucleotides, the CDR3 is TGCAGCGTTGATAGGTCTGGGGACACAGATACGCAGTATTTT. This rearrangement joins TRBV29-1 to TRBJ2-3; D unclear. Looked up from germline, CDR1 is SQVTM and CDR2 is ANQGSEA. V lost 3 bases to trimming and J lost 2 bases, with 12 bases between them. CDR3 length: 14 residues.

J is TRBJ1-2 and V is TRBV15; 7 bases align to TRBD1. The junction had 9 bases not matched to a gene; V was cut back by 1 base and J by 10 bases. From germline, CDR1 is LNHNV and CDR2 YYDKDF (reference sequence). CDR3 size: 14 residues. CDR3 coding DNA: TGTGCCACCAGCAGAGGTAGGACAGGACAATACTACACCTTC. Its protein product is CATSRGRTGQYYTF.

This clonotype has a count of ten or more. The rearrangement uses TRBV4-2 and TRBJ2-1, with 9 positions matching TRBD2. The germline CDR1 and CDR2 sequences are LGHNA and YNFKEQ. The CDR3 is 15 residues long. V shed 0 bases and J 6 bases; nucleotides not matched to a gene: 3. The DNA of the CDR3 is TGTGCCAGCAGCCAAGACCTAGCGGGGACCAATGAGCAGTTCTTC. Translating it yields CASSQDLAGTNEQFF.

In this sample, this clonotype turned up a few times. J is TRBJ1-2 and V is TRBV7-9, with unresolved D. In germline, CDR1 is SEHNR, CDR2 FQNEAQ (reference sequence). V lost 5 bases and J 2 bases, leaving 18 bases between the germline ends. There are 16 residues in the CDR3. The chain's CDR3 is CASSHPNPPPNYGYTF. For the CDR3, the DNA is TGTGCCAGCAGCCACCCCAATCCCCCCCCGAACTATGGCTACACCTTC.

The chain is built from TRBV5-1 and TRBJ1-1; maybe TRBD1 (6 bases). This CDR3 has 15 residues. The germline gives CDR1 SGHRS, CDR2 YFSETQ. Trimming cost V 0 bases and J 1 base, with 10 bases left between them. CDR3 sequence (DNA): TGCGCCAGCAGCTTGGCGGTAGGGGGGAACACTGAAGCTTTCTTT. Protein: CASSLAVGGNTEAFF.

This clonotype was seen more than once but under ten times. The chain employs TRBV5-1 and TRBJ2-5, with D perhaps matching TRBD1 or TRBD2 (5 bases each). Germline V gene data show CDR1 as SGHRS and CDR2 as YFSETQ. The CDR3 is 14 amino acids. V was cut by 4 bases and J by 6 bases, with 16 bases left in between. In DNA form, the CDR3 reads TGCGCCAGCAGCCCCATGTTCGAGGGACAGACCCAGTACTTC. Its protein is CASSPMFEGQTQYF.

The chain carries TRBV18 and TRBJ1-5; possibly TRBD1 for D (5 bases). V lost 4 bases and J lost 5, with 12 bases in between. Germline CDR1 and CDR2: KGHSH and LQKENI. The CDR3 spans 14 residues. CDR3 sequence: CASSLGRDYQPQHF. The CDR3 nucleotides are TGTGCCAGCTCACTCGGCAGGGATTATCAGCCCCAGCATTTT. The full variable domain, completed using reference TRBV18 and TRBJ1-5, is NAGVMQNPRHLVRRRGQEARLRCSPMKGHSHVYWYRQLPEEGLKFMVYLQKENIIDESGMPKERFSAEFPKEGPSILRIQQVVRGDSAAYFCASSLGRDYQPQHFGDGTRLSIL.

This chain links TRBV28 with TRBJ2-2; no reliable D call. The CDR3 has 16 residues. The V end was cut by 2 bases, the J end by 3 bases, with 13 bases between. Germline V gene sequence: CDR1 MDHEN, CDR2 SYDVKM. This CDR3 is CASSLRWASDTGELFF. CDR3 in DNA: TGTGCCAGCAGTTTACGGTGGGCGTCGGACACCGGGGAGCTGTTTTTT.

In the case of this clonotype: A much larger clone differs from this one at a single base, so this may be a read error. The gene calls are TRBV7-2 and TRBJ2-5, with 8 bases that match TRBD1. The last part of the DNA fits TRBJ2-7 better; the J call may be wrong. Looked up from germline, CDR1 is SGHTA and CDR2 is FQGNSA. The CDR3 is made up of 15 amino acids. The CDR3 nucleotides read TGTGCCAGCAGCCACCGGGACAGGCACGGCTACGAGCAGTACTTC. Its translation: CASSHRDRHGYEQYF.

Of note for this clonotype: The junction shows a germline mismatch at one end, possibly a read error. V gene TRBV7-2 combines with J gene TRBJ2-7; D might be TRBD1 or TRBD2, each matching 7 bases. Germline V gene sequence: CDR1 SGHTA, CDR2 FQGNSA. This CDR3 has 15 amino acids. DNA of the CDR3: TGTGTCAGCAGCGGGGACAGTACGAGCTCCTACGAGCAGTACTTC. Protein product: CVSSGDSTSSYEQYF. The whole variable domain, filled in from reference TRBV7-2 and TRBJ2-7, reads GAGVSQSPSNKVTEKGKDVELRCDPISGHTALYWYRQSLGQGLEFLIYFQGNSAPDKSGLPSDRFSAERTGGSVSTLTIQRTQQEDSAVYLCVSSGDSTSSYEQYFGPGTRLTVT.

Many counts were recorded for this clonotype. The chain combines TRBV11-1 with TRBJ2-1; D gene unclear. This CDR3 contains 16 residues. Looked up from germline, CDR1 is SGHAT and CDR2 is FQDESV (reference sequence). Trimming pared 2 bases from V and 1 base from J, leaving 12 bases between. The CDR3 DNA reads TGTGCCAGCAGCTTATCCGGCAGACGATCCTACAATGAGCAGTTCTTC. Its translation is CASSLSGRRSYNEQFF. The full variable domain, in which reference TRBV11-1 and TRBJ2-1 provide the parts outside the CDR3, is EAEVAQSPRYKITEKSQAVAFWCDPISGHATLYWYRQILGQGPELLVQFQDESVVDDSQLPKDRFSAERLKGVDSTLKIQPAELGDSAMYLCASSLSGRRSYNEQFFGPGTRLTVL.

This clonotype was counted a few times. The rearrangement links TRBV20-1 to TRBJ2-5, with D maybe TRBD2 (5 bases). Germline CDR1 reads DFQATT; CDR2 reads SNEGSKA (reference sequence). Trimming left V 1 base short and J 4 bases short, with 13 bases between. This CDR3 spans 14 amino acids. The CDR3 sequence: CSARAPASGETQYF. The CDR3 coding sequence is TGCAGTGCTAGAGCCCCGGCCAGCGGAGAGACCCAGTACTTC.

The genes are TRBV28 and TRBJ1-1; D is ambiguous. Looked up from germline, CDR1 is MDHEN and CDR2 is SYDVKM. Trimming pared 5 bases from V and 0 bases from J, leaving 16 bases between. CDR3 length equals 16 residues. Here the CDR3 DNA reads TGTGCCAGCAGTCAAAGAGGTCGTAAGGTGAACACTGAAGCTTTCTTT. Protein product: CASSQRGRKVNTEAFF.

In this sample, this clonotype turned up many times. V is TRBV29-1 and J is TRBJ1-2; TRBD1 is a possible D gene (6 bases). The CDR3 consists of 13 residues. Deletions cut 6 bases from V and 4 bases from J, with 15 bases between. Looked up from germline, CDR1 is SQVTM and CDR2 is ANQGSEA. In DNA, the CDR3 is TGCAGCGTGGAAACAGGGTTGGCCTATGGCTACACCTTC. Amino acid sequence: CSVETGLAYGYTF.

V is TRBV20-1 and J is TRBJ1-4; 7 bases map to TRBD1. Trimming removed 4 bases from V and 7 bases from J; junction bases left unmatched: 9. The CDR3 spans 14 residues. Germline values: CDR1 DFQATT, CDR2 SNEGSKA (reference sequence). The CDR3 DNA reads as TGCAGTGCTACCTCGACAGGGAGGGGTGAAAAACTGTTTTTT. Amino acids: CSATSTGRGEKLFF.

At least ten counts were recorded for this clonotype. CDR3 region: CASVVAGAETQYF. The CDR3 coding sequence is TGTGCCAGCGTGGTAGCGGGGGCAGAGACCCAGTACTTC. The V call is TRBV12-3 or TRBV12-4, the J call TRBJ2-5, with TRBD2 matching over 9 bases. J was trimmed by 4 bases and V by 8 bases; bases with no gene match: 5. There are 13 residues in the CDR3.

About this clonotype: This may arise from a read error, as a much more abundant clone is one base away. The V call is TRBV28, the J call TRBJ1-1; D is unresolved. Per germline, CDR1 MDHEN and CDR2 SYDVKM. The CDR3 covers 15 residues. CDR3 nucleotide sequence: TGTGCCGGCAGTTCCGCCGGACGGACCAACACTGAAGCTTTCTTT. Protein sequence: CAGSSAGRTNTEAFF.

The table lists this clonotype with many counts. This chain connects TRBV12-3 or TRBV12-4 to TRBJ2-1; D is perhaps TRBD1 or TRBD2 (6 bases each). The V end lost 6 bases, the J end lost 4 bases, and 16 bases lay between the germline ends. This CDR3 comprises 15 residues. The CDR3 DNA reads as TGTGCCAGCAGCCAAAATAGGGGGGCTTACAATGAGCAGTTCTTC. Protein sequence: CASSQNRGAYNEQFF.

This chain uses TRBV5-1 with TRBJ2-3; the match to TRBD1 covers 8 bases. Germline values: CDR1 SGHRS, CDR2 YFSETQ. V lost 4 bases, J lost 7 bases, and 11 bases stayed unmatched. This CDR3 is built from 15 residues. Here the CDR3 reads CASSPGQGVAHTQYF. The DNA for the CDR3 is TGCGCCAGCAGCCCTGGACAGGGAGTAGCGCATACGCAGTATTTT.

A few counts support this clonotype. The chain uses TRBV12-3 or TRBV12-4 and TRBJ1-5; no clear D. The CDR3 sequence is 15 residues long. Trimming cost V 0 bases and J 1 base, with 7 bases left between them. CDR3: CASSLAHGSNQPQHF. CDR3 sequence (DNA): TGTGCCAGCAGTTTAGCGCACGGGAGCAATCAGCCCCAGCATTTT.

This clonotype was observed a handful of times. CDR3 in DNA: TGTGCCAGCAGCTCCTACAGGGGGGACTACGAGCAGTACTTC. This translates into CASSSYRGDYEQYF. The gene calls are TRBV7-2 and TRBJ2-7, with TRBD1 identical over 8 bases. With V trimmed by 4 bases and J by 3 bases, 5 bases remained unmatched. In germline, CDR1 is SGHTA, CDR2 FQGNSA. This CDR3 spans 14 amino acids.

This clonotype was observed at least ten times. The genes are TRBV18 and TRBJ2-7; the match to TRBD1 covers 7 bases. The germline gives CDR1 KGHSH, CDR2 LQKENI. Unmatched junction bases numbered 7, after V lost 3 bases and J lost 2 bases. CDR3 length: 15 amino acids. Here the CDR3 reads CASSPDRVPPYEQYF. In DNA, the CDR3 is TGTGCCAGCTCACCCGACAGGGTGCCCCCCTACGAGCAGTACTTC.

The chain is built from TRBV9 and TRBJ1-1; a weak D match, TRBD1 (5 bases). This CDR3 spans 12 amino acids. Trimming pared 0 bases from V and 6 bases from J, leaving 6 bases between. CDR1 and CDR2 (germline): SGDLS, YYNGEE. This CDR3 reads CASSVGGSEAFF. CDR3 DNA sequence: TGTGCCAGCAGCGTAGGGGGGTCTGAAGCTTTCTTT.

This clonotype was counted ten times or more. The rearrangement uses TRBV29-1 and TRBJ2-1; D might be TRBD1 (8 bases). Trimming shortened V by 6 bases and J by 3 bases, and 30 bases separated the two germline ends. Per germline, CDR1 SQVTM and CDR2 ANQGSEA. This CDR3 is 19 amino acids long. The CDR3 loop is CSVGGGTGTTSANYNEQFF. DNA of the CDR3: TGCAGCGTAGGGGGCGGGACAGGCACTACTAGCGCCAACTACAATGAGCAGTTCTTC.

There are many counts of this clonotype. This chain connects TRBV5-4 to TRBJ1-1, with no clear D. The CDR3 totals 14 residues. The V gene's germline CDR1 is SGHNT and CDR2 YYREEE (reference sequence). The V and J ends lost 3 bases and 8 bases respectively, with 17 bases between them. CDR3 coding DNA: TGTGCCAGCAGCTCGACGTCTGCCTTAAGGGAAGCTTTCTTT. Its translation: CASSSTSALREAFF. Variable domain in full (rest from reference TRBV5-4 and TRBJ1-1): ETGVTQSPTHLIKTRGQQVTLRCSSQSGHNTVSWYQQALGQGPQFIFQYYREEENGRGNFPPRFSGLQFPNYSSELNVNALELDDSALYLCASSSTSALREAFFGQGTRLTVV.